Each of the 13 T cell receptor beta chains below was sequenced from the same sample in a study of human T cells and chemical hapten exposure. Regarding time point: pre-sensitization, week 0. Stated treatment: therapeutic diphenylcyclopropenone sensitization with weekly scalp DPC. TCRdb reprocessed the RACE reads via MiXCR and lists one record per CDR3 protein. Among approximately 370,000 distinct CDR3 sequences listed, 4.5% to 7% were seen once. This sample comprised whole blood, obtained in connection with sensitization to the hapten diphenylcyclopropenone (DPC). The receptors were sampled from a woman under 30 with alopecia areata. Some clones in this sample may be carry-over from other donors' samples.

This sequence joins TRBV10-3 and TRBJ2-1, with D possibly matching TRBD2 (6 bases). CDR3 size: 13 residues. Germline loops: CDR1 ENHRY, CDR2 SYGVKD. Trimming cost V 2 bases and J 8 bases, with 10 bases left between them. The CDR3 loop is CAISEQEGDEQFF. The CDR3 DNA follows: TGTGCCATCAGTGAGCAGGAGGGCGATGAGCAGTTCTTC.

This clonotype was seen repeatedly, ten times or more. V gene TRBV7-2 combines with J gene TRBJ1-3; D remains ambiguous. CDR1 SGHTA and CDR2 FQGNSA come from the germline V gene. The V gene lost 4 bases and the J gene lost 1 base, with 11 bases spanning the gap. The CDR3 covers 15 residues. The CDR3 DNA follows: TGTGCCAGCAGCTCTCACACCCCTTCTGGAAACACCATATATTTT. It translates to CASSSHTPSGNTIYF.

At least ten counts were recorded for this clonotype. The V gene is TRBV4-3, the J gene TRBJ1-2, with TRBD1 as a possible D gene (5 bases). From germline, CDR1 is LGHNA and CDR2 YSLEER. The ends were cut back, 0 bases at V and 2 bases at J, with 10 bases in the middle. This CDR3 is 15 amino acids long. The CDR3 DNA reads TGCGCCAGCAGCCAAGAGACAGATTGGAACTATGGCTACACCTTC. Translation gives CASSQETDWNYGYTF.

This clonotype was seen more than once but under ten times. The CDR3 reads CASTSQGAGYGYTF. The DNA of the CDR3 is TGTGCCAGCACCTCACAGGGGGCCGGCTATGGCTACACCTTC. This rearrangement joins TRBV27 to TRBJ1-2; 9 positions match TRBD1. Germline values: CDR1 MNHEY, CDR2 SMNVEV (reference sequence). The V segment lost 7 bases and the J segment 4 bases; nucleotides outside the gene matches: 7. The CDR3 is 14 amino acids.

The CDR3 DNA reads as TGTGCCAGCAGCATCAGGGGGCACACAAATAATTCACCCCTCCACTTT. Translation gives CASSIRGHTNNSPLHF. The rearrangement links TRBV7-2 to TRBJ1-6; 8 nucleotides align to TRBD1. Germline V gene lookup returns CDR1 SGHTA and CDR2 FQGNSA. With V trimmed by 5 bases and J by 5 bases, 8 bases remained unmatched. CDR3 size: 16 residues.

CDR3 amino acids: CASSPRGGFPDEQFF. The CDR3, as DNA: TGTGCCAGCTCACCAAGGGGGGGGTTTCCGGATGAGCAGTTCTTC. This chain links TRBV18 with TRBJ2-1; a possible D gene is TRBD2 (7 bases). The CDR3 runs 15 residues. Trimming removed 2 bases at V and 8 bases at J, with 16 bases between. Germline-derived CDR1 and CDR2 are KGHSH and LQKENI. The whole variable domain, remainder taken from reference TRBV18 and TRBJ2-1, is NAGVMQNPRHLVRRRGQEARLRCSPMKGHSHVYWYRQLPEEGLKFMVYLQKENIIDESGMPKERFSAEFPKEGPSILRIQQVVRGDSAAYFCASSPRGGFPDEQFFGPGTRLTVL.

In this sample, this clonotype turned up a few times. The chain couples TRBV7-8 to TRBJ2-1; 7 bases line up with TRBD2. This CDR3 region has 15 residues. CDR1 is SGHVS, CDR2 FQNEAQ, per germline. J was trimmed by 4 bases and V by 4 bases; bases with no gene match: 7. CDR3 in DNA: TGTGCCAGCAGCTCTGACGGGGGGTCTTACAATGAGCAGTTCTTC. Its translation is CASSSDGGSYNEQFF.

This clonotype has at least ten counts. The chain links TRBV3-1 to TRBJ1-1; TRBD1 matches at 7 bases. CDR1 is LGHDT, CDR2 YNNKEL, per germline (reference sequence). The CDR3 is 21 residues long. V lost 0 bases and J lost 5; bases outside the gene matches: 24. DNA for the CDR3: TGTGCCAGCAGCCAAGACCCTTCGCCGGTATCTTACAGGGGTTGTTGGACTGAAGCTTTCTTT. Translating gives CASSQDPSPVSYRGCWTEAFF.

This CDR3 is CASRGRESDNYGYTF. The CDR3 coding sequence is TGTGCCAGCAGGGGAAGGGAGTCCGACAACTATGGCTACACCTTC. This sequence joins TRBV6-5 and TRBJ1-2, with D uncertain. Germline V CDR1 and CDR2: MNHEY, SVGAGI. Trimming took 6 bases from V and 2 from J, leaving 16 bases between them. This CDR3 region has 15 residues.

This clonotype was counted many times. V is TRBV5-6 and J is TRBJ1-3; D is undetermined. Germline V gene lookup returns CDR1 SGHDT and CDR2 YYEEEE. V dropped 0 bases and J dropped 4 bases, with 14 bases sitting between them. CDR3 size: 16 residues. The CDR3 DNA reads as TGTGCCAGCAGCTTGGGGATATGGAAAGCGGGAAACACCATATATTTT. Its protein product is CASSLGIWKAGNTIYF.

The chain is built from TRBV25-1 and TRBJ2-7; TRBD1 matches at 7 bases. V lost 4 bases and J lost 4; bases outside the gene matches: 4. The CDR3 is made up of 13 amino acids. Germline V lookup: CDR1 MGHDK, CDR2 SYGVNS. CDR3 sequence reads: CASSADRVYEQYF. The CDR3, as DNA: TGTGCCAGCAGTGCTGACAGGGTTTACGAGCAGTACTTC.

This clonotype has more than one count but fewer than ten. The chain combines TRBV6-1 with TRBJ2-3; 9 bases align to TRBD2. The CDR3 runs 16 residues. Germline assignment: CDR1 MNHNS and CDR2 SASEGT. J lost 3 bases, V lost 5 bases, and 9 bases had no gene match. The CDR3 spells CASSFWRGGQTDTQYF. For the CDR3, the DNA is TGTGCCAGCAGTTTTTGGCGGGGGGGCCAGACAGATACGCAGTATTTT.

This clonotype was seen at least ten times. CDR3 bases: TGTGCCAGCAGCCAAGGTGGCAGTGTGTTGGCTTTCTTT. Residues: CASSQGGSVLAFF. The rearrangement links TRBV14 to TRBJ1-1, with D unclear. From germline, CDR1 is SGHDN and CDR2 FVKESK. V lost 1 base to trimming and J lost 11 bases, with 14 bases between them. The CDR3 is made up of 13 amino acids. Full variable domain (missing parts from reference TRBV14 and TRBJ1-1): EAGVTQFPSHSVIEKGQTVTLRCDPISGHDNLYWYRRVMGKEIKFLLHFVKESKQDESGMPNNRFLAERTGGTYSTLKVQPAELEDSGVYFCASSQGGSVLAFFGQGTRLTVV.